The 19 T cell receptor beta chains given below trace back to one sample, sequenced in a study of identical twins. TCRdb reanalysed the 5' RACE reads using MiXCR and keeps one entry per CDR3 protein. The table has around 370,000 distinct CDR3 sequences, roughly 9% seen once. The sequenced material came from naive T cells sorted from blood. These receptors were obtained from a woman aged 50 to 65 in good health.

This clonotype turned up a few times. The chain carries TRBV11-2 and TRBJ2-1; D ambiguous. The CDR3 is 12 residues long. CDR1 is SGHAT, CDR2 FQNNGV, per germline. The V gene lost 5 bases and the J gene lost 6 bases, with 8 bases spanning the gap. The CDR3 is CASSPVGNEQFF. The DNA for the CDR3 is TGTGCCAGCAGCCCTGTGGGCAATGAGCAGTTCTTC.

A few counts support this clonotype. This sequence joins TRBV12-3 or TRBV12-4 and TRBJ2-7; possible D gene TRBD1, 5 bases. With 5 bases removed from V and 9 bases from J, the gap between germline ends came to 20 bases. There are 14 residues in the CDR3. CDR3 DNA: TGTGCCAGCAGTCAGGCGATATCAGGGCCTGGGCAGTACTTC. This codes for CASSQAISGPGQYF.

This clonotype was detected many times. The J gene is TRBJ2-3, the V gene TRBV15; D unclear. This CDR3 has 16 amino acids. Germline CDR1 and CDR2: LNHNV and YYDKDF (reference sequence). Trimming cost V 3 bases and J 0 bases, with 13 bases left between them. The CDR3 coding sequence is TGTGCCACCAGCAGTACTTCTTTTACTAGCACAGATACGCAGTATTTT. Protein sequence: CATSSTSFTSTDTQYF.

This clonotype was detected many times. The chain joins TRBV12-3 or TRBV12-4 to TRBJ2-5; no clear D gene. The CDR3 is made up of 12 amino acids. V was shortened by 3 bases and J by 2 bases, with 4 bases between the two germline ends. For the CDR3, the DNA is TGTGCCAGCAGTTTTTGGCAAGAGACCCAGTACTTC. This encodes CASSFWQETQYF.

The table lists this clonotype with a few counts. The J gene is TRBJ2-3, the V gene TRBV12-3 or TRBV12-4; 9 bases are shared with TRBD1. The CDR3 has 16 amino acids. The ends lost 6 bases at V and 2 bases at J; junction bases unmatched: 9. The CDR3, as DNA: TGTGCCAGCAGCCCTTCCGGGACAGGGCCCACAGATACGCAGTATTTT. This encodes CASSPSGTGPTDTQYF.

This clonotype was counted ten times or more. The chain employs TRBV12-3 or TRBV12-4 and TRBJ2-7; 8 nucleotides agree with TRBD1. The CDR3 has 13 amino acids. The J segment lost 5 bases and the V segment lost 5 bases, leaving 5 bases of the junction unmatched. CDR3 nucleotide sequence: TGTGCCAGCAGTCTCGGACAGGGAGACGAGCAGTACTTC. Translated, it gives CASSLGQGDEQYF.

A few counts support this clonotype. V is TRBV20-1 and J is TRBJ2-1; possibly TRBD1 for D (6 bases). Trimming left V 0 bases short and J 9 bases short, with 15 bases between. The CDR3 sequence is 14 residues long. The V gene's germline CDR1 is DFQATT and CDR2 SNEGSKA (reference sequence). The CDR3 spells CSARDEVFRGEQFF. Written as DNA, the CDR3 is TGCAGTGCTAGAGATGAAGTTTTCAGGGGTGAGCAGTTCTTC.

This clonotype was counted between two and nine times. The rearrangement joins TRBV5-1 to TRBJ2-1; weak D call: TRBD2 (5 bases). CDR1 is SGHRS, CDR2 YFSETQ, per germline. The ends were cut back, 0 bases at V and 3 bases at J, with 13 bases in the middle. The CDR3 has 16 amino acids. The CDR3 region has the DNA TGCGCCAGCAGCTTGGGCGGAGGAATCATCTACAATGAGCAGTTCTTC. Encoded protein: CASSLGGGIIYNEQFF.

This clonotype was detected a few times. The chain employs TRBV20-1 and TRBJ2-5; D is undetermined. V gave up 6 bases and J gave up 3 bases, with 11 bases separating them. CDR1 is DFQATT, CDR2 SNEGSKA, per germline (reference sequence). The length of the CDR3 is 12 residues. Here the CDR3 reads CSAPKNEETQYF. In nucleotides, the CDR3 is TGCAGTGCCCCCAAGAACGAAGAGACCCAGTACTTC.

The CDR3 loop is CASSLLADYGNTIYF. The CDR3 nucleotides read TGTGCCAGCAGCTTATTGGCGGATTATGGAAACACCATATATTTT. The J gene is TRBJ1-3, the V gene TRBV7-9; D unclear. The ends were cut back, 2 bases at V and 3 bases at J, with 11 bases in the middle. The CDR3 has 15 residues. Germline V lookup: CDR1 SEHNR, CDR2 FQNEAQ (reference sequence).

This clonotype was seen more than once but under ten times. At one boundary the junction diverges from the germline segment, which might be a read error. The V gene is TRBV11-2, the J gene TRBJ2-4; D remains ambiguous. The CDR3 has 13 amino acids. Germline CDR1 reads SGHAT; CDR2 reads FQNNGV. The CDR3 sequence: CASSLDSQQSLDF. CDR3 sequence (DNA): TGTGCCAGCAGCTTAGATTCTCAACAGTCGCTAGACTTC.

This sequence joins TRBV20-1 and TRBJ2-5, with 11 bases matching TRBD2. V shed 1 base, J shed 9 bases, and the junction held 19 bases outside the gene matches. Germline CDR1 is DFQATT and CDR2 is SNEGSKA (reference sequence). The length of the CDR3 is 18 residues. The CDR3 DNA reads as TGCAGTGCTAGAGCCCTAGCGGGAGGCCAAATCATCGGTCTGGCCCAGTACTTC. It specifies CSARALAGGQIIGLAQYF.

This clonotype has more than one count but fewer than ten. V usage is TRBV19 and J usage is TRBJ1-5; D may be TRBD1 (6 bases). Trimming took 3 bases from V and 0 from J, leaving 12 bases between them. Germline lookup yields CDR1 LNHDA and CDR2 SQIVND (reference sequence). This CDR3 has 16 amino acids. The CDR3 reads CASSMGRGYSNQPQHF. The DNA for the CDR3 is TGTGCCAGTAGTATGGGCAGGGGATATAGCAATCAGCCCCAGCATTTT.

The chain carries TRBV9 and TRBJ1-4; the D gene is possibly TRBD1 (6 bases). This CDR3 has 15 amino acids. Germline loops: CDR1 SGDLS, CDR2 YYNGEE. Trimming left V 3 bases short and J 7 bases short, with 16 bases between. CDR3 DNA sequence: TGTGCCAGCAGCGAACACAGGGAGATAAGTGAAAAACTGTTTTTT. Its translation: CASSEHREISEKLFF. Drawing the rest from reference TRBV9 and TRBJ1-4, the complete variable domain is DSGVTQTPKHLITATGQRVTLRCSPRSGDLSVYWYQQSLDQGLQFLIQYYNGEERAKGNILERFSAQQFPDLHSELNLSSLELGDSALYFCASSEHREISEKLFFGSGTQLSVL.

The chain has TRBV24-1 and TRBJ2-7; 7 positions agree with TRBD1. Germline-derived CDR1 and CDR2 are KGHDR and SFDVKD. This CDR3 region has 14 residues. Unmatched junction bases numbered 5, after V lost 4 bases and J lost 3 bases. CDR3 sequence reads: CATSDRDSFYEQYF. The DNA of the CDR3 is TGTGCCACCAGTGACAGGGACAGTTTCTACGAGCAGTACTTC.

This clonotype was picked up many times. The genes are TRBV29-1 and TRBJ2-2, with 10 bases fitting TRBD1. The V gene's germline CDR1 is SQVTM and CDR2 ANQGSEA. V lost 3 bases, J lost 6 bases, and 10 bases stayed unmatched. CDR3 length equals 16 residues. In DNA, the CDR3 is TGCAGCGTTGAGTGGGCGGGACAGGGGACCGCCGGGGAGCTGTTTTTT. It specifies CSVEWAGQGTAGELFF.

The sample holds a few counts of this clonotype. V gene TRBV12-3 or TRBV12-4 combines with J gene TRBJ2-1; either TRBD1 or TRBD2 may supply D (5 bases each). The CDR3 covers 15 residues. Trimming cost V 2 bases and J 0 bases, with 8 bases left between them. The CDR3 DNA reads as TGTGCCAGCAGTTTATGGGGGACCTCCTACAATGAGCAGTTCTTC. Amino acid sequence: CASSLWGTSYNEQFF.

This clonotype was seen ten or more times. CDR3 nucleotides: TGTGCCAGCAGTGGCGCGGGACTAGCGGGAAGGGTTATGTCGGCCGGGGAGCTGTTTTTT. It yields the protein CASSGAGLAGRVMSAGELFF. The J gene is TRBJ2-2, the V gene TRBV12-3 or TRBV12-4, with TRBD2 matching over 13 bases. The ends lost 5 bases at V and 6 bases at J; junction bases unmatched: 18. The CDR3 loop spans 20 amino acids.

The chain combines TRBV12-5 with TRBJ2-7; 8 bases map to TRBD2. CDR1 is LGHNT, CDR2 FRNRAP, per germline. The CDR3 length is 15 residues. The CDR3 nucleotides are TGTGCTAGTGGTTATCTCCGGGAGGGCCAATACGAGCAGAACGTC. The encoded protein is CASGYLREGQYEQNV.